These 12 T cell receptor beta chains were all obtained from the same sample, sequenced in a study of monozygotic twins with inflammatory bowel disease. TCRdb reworked the 5' RACE reads into one entry per CDR3 protein, no DNA. The sample's table shows about 350,000 distinct CDR3 sequences. The specimen was blood. The receptors come from a human donor with ulcerative colitis or Crohn's disease, or a healthy co-twin of an affected twin (not recorded which).

Here the CDR3 reads CASSPRRVWDRGLGEQFF. V usage is TRBV11-2 and J usage is TRBJ2-1; TCRdb picks TRBD1, but there is no DNA to check that call. The CDR3 totals 18 residues. The germline gives CDR1 SGHAT, CDR2 FQNNGV.

J is TRBJ2-3 and V is TRBV6-1; TCRdb picks TRBD2, but there is no DNA to check that call. The CDR3 sequence is 14 residues long. Germline CDR1 MNHNS, CDR2 SASEGT. The CDR3 protein is CASSPLTSGDTQYF.

The rearrangement links TRBV20-1 to TRBJ2-5; TCRdb indicates TRBD1, and absent DNA this call remains unverified. Germline V gene sequence: CDR1 DFQATT, CDR2 SNEGSKA (reference sequence). The CDR3 length is 15 residues. CDR3 sequence reads: CSASWGQLPQETQYF.

This rearrangement joins TRBV12-3 or TRBV12-4 to TRBJ1-2; TCRdb calls TRBD1, which cannot be checked without DNA. This CDR3 contains 12 residues. The CDR3 here is CASGHDRVNYTF.

V and J are TRBV5-1 and TRBJ2-1; TCRdb's assignment of TRBD2 cannot be checked, as there is no DNA. Germline lookup yields CDR1 SGHRS and CDR2 YFSETQ. This CDR3 is built from 14 residues. The CDR3 sequence: CASSPGLAANEQFF.

The chain recombines TRBV7-9 with TRBJ2-1; TCRdb lists TRBD1, though no DNA is available to test this call. CDR1 is SEHNR and CDR2 is FQNEAQ in the germline V gene (reference sequence). This CDR3 is 16 amino acids long. The CDR3 here is CASRGTGLFSYNEQFF.

This rearrangement joins TRBV12-3 or TRBV12-4 to TRBJ2-7; the TRBD1 assignment by TCRdb is unverifiable without DNA. The CDR3 is 14 amino acids. CDR3 in amino acids: CASSFGHRLYEQYF.

The chain couples TRBV25-1 to TRBJ2-6; the TCRdb D gene call, TRBD1, has no DNA to confirm it. Germline V lookup: CDR1 MGHDK, CDR2 SYGVNS. The CDR3 is 17 amino acids. CDR3 in amino acids: CASSEAGGLVGANVLTF.

The J gene is TRBJ2-5, the V gene TRBV7-6; with no DNA, the TCRdb D assignment of TRBD1 cannot be verified. From germline, CDR1 is SGHVS and CDR2 FNYEAQ. The CDR3 sequence is 19 residues long. The CDR3: CASSSSLAGRLGKEETQYF.

The gene calls are TRBV5-1 and TRBJ2-7; TCRdb's D call, TRBD1, is unchecked because there is no DNA. The CDR3 runs to 13 residues. Looked up from germline, CDR1 is SGHRS and CDR2 is YFSETQ. The CDR3 loop reads CASRETGLHEQYF.

J is TRBJ1-2 and V is TRBV4-2. From germline, CDR1 is LGHNA and CDR2 YNFKEQ. The CDR3 extends over 13 amino acids. CDR3 sequence reads: CASRISPNYGYTF.

The chain carries TRBV18 and TRBJ2-1; TCRdb returns TRBD1, unconfirmable since there is no DNA. CDR1 is KGHSH, CDR2 LQKENI, per germline. The CDR3 contains 15 residues. The CDR3 reads CASSPETGQGREQFF.